A selection of T cell receptor beta chains follows, all from one sample in a study of control samples from healthy donors and cancer patients. Clones were read by immunoSEQ multiplex PCR, and TCRdb kept only the in-frame ones, dropping some. Here the sample spans fewer than 70,000 clones, approximately 80% being singletons. The sample was PBMCs. These receptors originate from a woman aged 50 to 60 with lung cancer. Each CDR3 is given with its conserved first and last residue. Each record gives: J gene, D gene, V gene, clone size, CDR3 protein, CDR3 DNA. The D gene is left open where the match is weak. Clone size, where shown, is once, few, many, or a class for clones that have expanded.

>TRBJ1-2|.|TRBV19|.
CASSIQGGGYTF
TGTGCCAGTAGTATCCAGGGTGGCGGCTACACCTTC
>TRBJ2-5|.|TRBV24-1|few
CATSDPGPGQETQYF
TGTGCCACCAGTGATCCCGGGCCGGGCCAAGAGACCCAGTACTTC
>TRBJ1-3|.|TRBV27|.
CATRERAGNTIYF
TGTGCCACCCGCGAAAGGGCTGGAAACACCATATATTTT
>TRBJ1-4|.|TRBV18|.
CASSPDINEKLFF
TGTGCCAGCTCACCAGACATTAATGAAAAACTGTTTTTT
>TRBJ2-3|TRBD1|TRBV7-9|few
CASSPLTGASYTDTQYF
TGTGCCAGCAGCCCCCTGACAGGGGCCTCGTATACGGATACGCAGTATTTT
>TRBJ1-6|TRBD1|TRBV5-6|.
CASSFYRGRNSPLHF
TGTGCCAGCAGCTTCTACAGGGGTCGTAATTCACCCCTCCACTTT
>TRBJ1-1|.|TRBV5-1|.
CASSLYSYEGRAFF
TGCGCCAGCAGCTTGTATTCTTATGAGGGTAGAGCTTTCTTT
>TRBJ2-6|TRBD1|TRBV7-9|.
CASSSPGQGIHAGANVLTF
TGTGCCAGCAGCTCCCCGGGACAGGGGATTCATGCTGGGGCCAACGTCCTGACTTTC
>TRBJ1-2|TRBD1|TRBV28|.
CASSLGTGEYYGYTF
TGTGCCAGCAGTTTGGGGACAGGGGAGTACTATGGCTACACCTTC
>TRBJ1-1|.|TRBV5-6|.
CASSYGGNTEAFF
TGTGCCAGCAGCTATGGGGGGAACACTGAAGCTTTCTTT
>TRBJ1-1|.|TRBV20-1|.
CSASGPQAFF
TGCAGTGCTTCGGGACCTCAAGCTTTCTTT
>TRBJ2-1|.|TRBV28|.
CASSFRAAYNEQFF
TGTGCCAGCAGTTTCAGGGCAGCCTACAATGAGCAGTTCTTC
>TRBJ1-2|TRBD1|TRBV3-1/TRBV3-2|.
CASSPPGGGYGYTF
TGTGCCAGCAGCCCTCCAGGGGGCGGCTATGGCTACACCTTC
>TRBJ2-7|.|TRBV3-1/TRBV3-2|.
CASSQDIGQGGPSYEQYF
TGTGCCAGCAGCCAAGATATAGGGCAAGGGGGGCCTTCCTACGAGCAGTACTTC
>TRBJ1-3|.|TRBV30|.
CAWRAGNTIYF
TGTGCCTGGAGGGCTGGAAACACCATATATTTT
>TRBJ1-1|TRBD1|TRBV11-2|.
CASSKSTGYGTEAFF
TGTGCCAGCAGCAAGTCGACAGGGTATGGGACTGAAGCTTTCTTT
>TRBJ2-2|.|TRBV30|.
CAWSLGPGELFF
TGTGCCTGGAGTTTGGGGCCGGGGGAGCTGTTTTTT
>TRBJ2-7|TRBD2|TRBV6-6|medium-sized
CASSFGEGKQYF
TGTGCCAGCAGTTTCGGGGAGGGGAAGCAGTACTTC
>TRBJ1-3|.|TRBV5-6|.
CASTRGNSGNTIYF
TGTGCCAGCACCCGGGGGAACTCTGGAAACACCATATATTTT
>TRBJ2-6|.|TRBV30|.
CAWTLISGANVLTF
TGTGCCTGGACTTTGATCTCTGGGGCCAACGTCCTGACTTTC
>TRBJ2-7|TRBD1|TRBV4-3|.
CASSQGTGKVDEQYF
TGCGCCAGCAGCCAAGGGACAGGGAAGGTCGACGAGCAGTACTTC
>TRBJ1-1|TRBD1|TRBV5-1|.
CASTQQGAGEAFF
TGCGCCAGCACCCAACAGGGGGCCGGTGAAGCTTTCTTT
>TRBJ1-1|.|TRBV11-3|.
CANGGRGARLKTEAFF
TGTGCCAACGGGGGTCGGGGGGCCCGTCTGAAAACTGAAGCTTTCTTT
>TRBJ1-2|.|TRBV18|.
CASSPNLLNGENGYTF
TGTGCCAGCTCACCCAACTTGCTTAACGGGGAGAATGGCTACACCTTC
>TRBJ1-1|.|TRBV30|.
CAWSRQSNTEAFF
TGTGCCTGGAGCAGACAGTCAAACACTGAAGCTTTCTTT
>TRBJ2-4|.|TRBV7-2|few
CASSLGGPAHIQYF
TGTGCCAGCAGCTTAGGGGGACCGGCCCACATTCAGTACTTC
>TRBJ1-2|TRBD1|TRBV30|few
CAWSGSGGEGYTF
TGTGCCTGGAGTGGGTCAGGGGGCGAGGGCTACACCTTC
>TRBJ2-1|TRBD2|TRBV9|few
CASSGLAEYNEQFF
TGTGCCAGCAGCGGACTAGCGGAATACAATGAGCAGTTCTTC
>TRBJ1-2|.|TRBV30|.
CAWSPGTYGYTF
TGTGCCTGGAGTCCCGGGACTTATGGCTACACCTTC
>TRBJ2-7|.|TRBV19|once
CASSGTLSYEQYF
TGTGCCAGTAGTGGGACACTATCCTACGAGCAGTACTTC
>TRBJ1-2|.|TRBV27|once
CASRGPSYGYTF
TGTGCCAGCAGGGGGCCGTCCTATGGCTACACCTTC
>TRBJ1-2|TRBD1|TRBV4-3|.
CASSQEWTGANYGYTF
TGCGCCAGCAGCCAAGAATGGACAGGGGCTAACTATGGCTACACCTTC
>TRBJ1-6|.|TRBV11-2|.
CASSSLGASPLHF
TGTGCCAGCAGCTCGTTGGGGGCCTCACCCCTCCACTTT
>TRBJ2-3|TRBD2|TRBV19|.
CASRDYSTDTQYF
TGTGCCTCCCGGGACTATAGCACAGATACGCAGTATTTT
>TRBJ1-1|TRBD1|TRBV24-1|.
CATSTGATEAFF
TGTGCCACCTCGACAGGGGCCACTGAAGCTTTCTTT
>TRBJ1-1|.|TRBV13|.
CASSPQKFRRGDTEAFF
TGTGCCAGCAGCCCCCAAAAATTCCGACGGGGGGACACTGAAGCTTTCTTT
>TRBJ2-5|.|TRBV4-2|.
CASSQGIDQETQYF
TGTGCCAGCAGCCAGGGGATTGACCAAGAGACCCAGTACTTC
>TRBJ2-6|.|TRBV27|.
CASKTGGSGANVLTF
TGTGCCAGCAAGACAGGCGGCTCTGGGGCCAACGTCCTGACTTTC
>TRBJ1-5|.|TRBV6-5|.
CASSYSIPEGQPQHF
TGTGCCAGCAGTTACTCGATCCCAGAGGGTCAGCCCCAGCATTTT
>TRBJ2-5|TRBD1|TRBV18|.
CASSPLTGEQETQYF
TGTGCCAGCTCACCACTAACAGGGGAACAAGAGACCCAGTACTTC
>TRBJ1-2|.|TRBV15|.
CATSSRNSQHDNYGYTF
TGTGCCACCAGCAGTCGAAATAGTCAGCACGATAACTATGGCTACACCTTC
>TRBJ1-3|.|TRBV11-3|.
CASSLETGFSGNTIYF
TGTGCCAGCAGCTTAGAGACAGGCTTCTCTGGAAACACCATATATTTT
>TRBJ2-3|.|TRBV24-1|once
CATSDLGRLSTDTQYF
TGTGCCACCAGTGATTTGGGCAGACTTAGCACAGATACGCAGTATTTT
>TRBJ1-4|.|TRBV15|once
CATSRNRAPTNEKLFF
TGTGCCACCAGCAGGAACAGGGCTCCAACTAATGAAAAACTGTTTTTT
>TRBJ1-5|TRBD1|TRBV7-9|.
CASSPLGQGGNQPQHF
TGTGCCAGCAGCCCCCTAGGACAGGGTGGCAATCAGCCCCAGCATTTT
>TRBJ1-6|.|TRBV12-3/TRBV12-4|.
CASSELWQGLHF
TGTGCCAGCAGTGAGCTCTGGCAGGGGCTCCACTTT
>TRBJ1-3|.|TRBV28|.
CASTPGRMGVTIYF
TGTGCCAGCACTCCGGGAAGGATGGGGGTCACCATATATTTT
>TRBJ1-1|TRBD1|TRBV5-1|.
CASSLARGLGVNTEAFF
TGCGCCAGCAGCTTGGCCAGGGGGTTGGGGGTGAACACTGAAGCTTTCTTT
>TRBJ1-6|TRBD1|TRBV9|once
CASSAGQVGSYNSPLHF
TGTGCCAGCAGCGCGGGACAGGTTGGCTCCTATAATTCACCCCTCCACTTT